The rows below give T cell receptor beta chains drawn from one sample of a study of T-cell reconstitution after alpha-beta-depleted transplantation in children. TCRdb reprocessed the PCR reads via MiXCR and lists one record per CDR3 protein. The sample carries hundreds of thousands of distinct CDR3 sequences, 16% recorded once. Sequencing was performed on PBMCs from the stem cell graft donor, taken from the stem cell graft. The receptors originated from a human donor who donated a stem cell graft to a child with acute myeloid leukemia. The CDR3 runs from the conserved cysteine through the conserved F or W. Each record gives: J gene, D gene, V gene, clone size, CDR3 protein, CDR3 DNA. The D gene is left open where the match is weak. Only part of the rows carry a size: once, few, many, or a class if the clone is expanded.

TRBJ1-1,.,TRBV5-4,.,CASSLSAEGGTEAFF,TGTGCCAGCAGCCTTAGTGCGGAAGGAGGCACTGAAGCTTTCTTT
TRBJ1-1,.,TRBV6-4,many,CASSAETGTTAFF,TGTGCCAGCAGTGCCGAAACCGGGACAACGGCTTTCTTT
TRBJ2-1,TRBD1,TRBV20-1,many,CSASGDRGNEQFF,TGCAGTGCTAGTGGCGACAGGGGCAATGAGCAGTTCTTC
TRBJ2-1,.,TRBV3-1,.,CASSRPGPVPYLNNEQFF,TGTGCCAGCAGTCGTCCGGGGCCCGTTCCCTATCTTAACAATGAGCAGTTCTTC
TRBJ2-1,.,TRBV5-1,many,CASSLEWESNEQFF,TGCGCCAGCAGCTTGGAGTGGGAATCCAATGAGCAGTTCTTC
TRBJ2-7,.,TRBV4-3,.,CASSQSGGQSYEQYF,TGCGCCAGCAGCCAATCCGGGGGACAGTCCTACGAGCAGTACTTC
TRBJ1-2,TRBD1,TRBV28,many,CASSPRQGSNYGYTF,TGTGCCAGCAGTCCTCGACAGGGCTCTAACTATGGCTACACCTTC
TRBJ1-3,.,TRBV6-5,many,CASSLREAGNTIYF,TGTGCCAGCAGTCTCAGGGAAGCTGGAAACACCATATATTTT
TRBJ2-5,TRBD1,TRBV20-1,many,CSAYRGQETQYF,TGCAGTGCTTACAGGGGGCAAGAGACCCAGTACTTC
TRBJ2-4,TRBD1,TRBV7-9,.,CASSSDRVGDIQYF,TGTGCCAGCAGCTCCGACAGGGTCGGGGACATTCAGTACTTC
TRBJ1-1,TRBD1,TRBV20-1,many,CSARVRQGARNTEAFF,TGCAGTGCTAGAGTCCGGCAGGGGGCCAGGAACACTGAAGCTTTCTTT
TRBJ2-7,TRBD1,TRBV27,few,CASRPQDRGDEQYF,TGTGCCAGCAGGCCCCAAGACAGGGGTGACGAGCAGTACTTC
TRBJ1-5,.,TRBV7-2,.,CASSDTRGPNQPQHF,TGTGCCAGCAGCGACACAAGGGGACCCAATCAGCCCCAGCATTTT
TRBJ1-6,.,TRBV6-2/TRBV6-3,.,CASSYPRDQHTQRNSPLHF,TGTGCCAGCAGTTACCCGCGGGACCAACATACCCAACGTAATTCACCCCTCCACTTT
TRBJ2-1,.,TRBV5-6,.,CASSLAGYPRLYNEQFF,TGTGCCAGCAGCTTGGCCGGCTACCCGAGACTTTACAATGAGCAGTTCTTC
TRBJ1-1,.,TRBV7-2,.,CASSSQTTVNTEAFF,TGTGCCAGCAGCTCGCAAACGACGGTGAACACTGAAGCTTTCTTT
TRBJ2-1,TRBD2,TRBV20-1,.,CSARSAGGPHTPANEQFF,TGCAGTGCTAGGTCGGCGGGGGGGCCCCATACTCCAGCCAATGAGCAGTTCTTC
TRBJ2-2,.,TRBV5-1,few,CASHNSVGGELFF,TGCGCCAGCCATAATTCCGTCGGTGGGGAGCTGTTTTTT
TRBJ2-1,.,TRBV20-1,.,CSAERLGGYNEQFF,TGCAGTGCCGAACGCCTAGGGGGGTACAATGAGCAGTTCTTC
TRBJ2-1,.,TRBV4-1,.,CASSAVLRAYNEQFF,TGCGCCAGCAGCGCCGTACTACGGGCCTACAATGAGCAGTTCTTC
TRBJ2-1,.,TRBV20-1,many,CSARKRNEQFF,TGCAGTGCTAGAAAGCGTAATGAGCAGTTCTTC
TRBJ2-1,.,TRBV20-1,many,CSARIKRWGDEQFF,TGCAGTGCTAGAATTAAGCGCTGGGGGGATGAGCAGTTCTTC
TRBJ1-5,TRBD1,TRBV15,.,CATTSRDSGSNQPQHF,TGTGCCACCACCTCGAGGGACAGCGGCAGCAATCAGCCCCAGCATTTT
TRBJ2-2,.,TRBV9,.,CASSVVPNTGELFF,TGTGCCAGCAGCGTAGTTCCGAACACCGGGGAGCTGTTTTTT
TRBJ2-1,TRBD1,TRBV6-1,.,CASSRRDRYNEQFF,TGTGCCAGCAGCCGCCGGGACAGATACAATGAGCAGTTCTTC
TRBJ2-7,.,TRBV27,.,CASIRGYEQYF,TGTGCCAGTATCAGAGGATACGAGCAGTACTTC
TRBJ1-4,.,TRBV6-1,few,CASSPWGLGETNEKLFF,TGTGCCAGCAGTCCATGGGGCTTGGGCGAGACTAATGAAAAACTGTTTTTT
TRBJ2-2,.,TRBV11-2,.,CASSIQGGWSGELFF,TGTGCCAGCAGCATCCAGGGTGGATGGTCCGGGGAGCTGTTTTTT
TRBJ2-1,.,TRBV5-1,many,CASSLAPGHSYNEQFF,TGCGCCAGCAGCTTGGCACCGGGACACAGTTACAATGAGCAGTTCTTC
TRBJ2-3,TRBD1,TRBV20-1,few,CSAALPGQAVDTQYF,TGCAGTGCTGCCCTACCGGGACAGGCGGTAGATACGCAGTATTTT
TRBJ2-1,.,TRBV7-2,.,CASSHWDDSYNEQFF,TGTGCCAGCAGCCACTGGGACGACTCCTACAATGAGCAGTTCTTC
TRBJ1-5,.,TRBV27,few,CASVMRNQPQHF,TGTGCCAGCGTAATGCGCAATCAGCCCCAGCATTTT
TRBJ1-2,TRBD1,TRBV7-9,few,CASSGDRSGGYTF,TGTGCCAGCAGCGGGGACAGGTCGGGGGGCTACACCTTC
TRBJ2-3,.,TRBV20-1,many,CSAHWTATDTQYF,TGCAGTGCCCATTGGACAGCCACAGATACGCAGTATTTT
TRBJ2-7,TRBD1,TRBV24-1,.,CATSKPGAGGYYEQYF,TGTGCCACCAGTAAACCTGGGGCAGGGGGTTACTACGAGCAGTACTTC
TRBJ2-5,TRBD2,TRBV5-5,.,CASSLGVAGYQETQYF,TGTGCCAGCAGCTTGGGAGTAGCGGGGTATCAAGAGACCCAGTACTTC
TRBJ2-2,.,TRBV7-3,.,CASSPRDLLDTGELFF,TGTGCCAGCAGCCCTCGGGACCTCTTAGACACCGGGGAGCTGTTTTTT
TRBJ1-3,.,TRBV5-1,.,CASSSWGVGNTIYF,TGCGCCAGCAGCTCGTGGGGGGTCGGAAACACCATATATTTT
TRBJ2-1,.,TRBV7-2,many,CASSASSRGYSYNEQFF,TGTGCCAGCAGCGCTTCAAGCCGGGGCTACTCCTACAATGAGCAGTTCTTC
TRBJ2-1,TRBD1,TRBV7-2,many,CASSLMGTGLNEQFF,TGTGCCAGCAGCTTAATGGGGACAGGACTTAATGAGCAGTTCTTC